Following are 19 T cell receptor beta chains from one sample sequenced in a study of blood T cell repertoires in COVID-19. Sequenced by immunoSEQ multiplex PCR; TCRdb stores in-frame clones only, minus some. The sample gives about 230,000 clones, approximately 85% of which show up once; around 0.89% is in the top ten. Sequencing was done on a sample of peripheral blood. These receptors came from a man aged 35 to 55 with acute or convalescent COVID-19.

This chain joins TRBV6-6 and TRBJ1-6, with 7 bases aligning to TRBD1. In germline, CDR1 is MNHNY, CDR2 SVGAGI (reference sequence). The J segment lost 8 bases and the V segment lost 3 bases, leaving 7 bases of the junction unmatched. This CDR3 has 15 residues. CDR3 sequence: CASSYRGQGDSPLHF. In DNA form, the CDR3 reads TGTGCCAGCAGTTATAGGGGGCAAGGTGATTCACCCCTCCACTTT.

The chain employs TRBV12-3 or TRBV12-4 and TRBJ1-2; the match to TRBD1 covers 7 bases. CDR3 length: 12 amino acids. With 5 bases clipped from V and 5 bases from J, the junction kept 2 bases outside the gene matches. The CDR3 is CASSGTAYGYTF. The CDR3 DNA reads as TGTGCCAGCAGTGGGACAGCTTATGGCTACACCTTC.

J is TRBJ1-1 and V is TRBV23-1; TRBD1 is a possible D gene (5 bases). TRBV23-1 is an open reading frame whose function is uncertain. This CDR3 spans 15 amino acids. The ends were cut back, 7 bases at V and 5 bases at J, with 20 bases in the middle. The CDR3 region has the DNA TGCGCCAGCACCGTGGTGGGGGGAAAGGGAACTGAAGCTTTCTTT. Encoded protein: CASTVVGGKGTEAFF.

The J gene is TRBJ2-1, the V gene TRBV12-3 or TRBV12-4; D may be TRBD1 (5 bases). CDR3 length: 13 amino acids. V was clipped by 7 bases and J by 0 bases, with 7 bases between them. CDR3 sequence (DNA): TGTGCCAGCACAGGGAACTCCTACAATGAGCAGTTCTTC. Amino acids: CASTGNSYNEQFF.

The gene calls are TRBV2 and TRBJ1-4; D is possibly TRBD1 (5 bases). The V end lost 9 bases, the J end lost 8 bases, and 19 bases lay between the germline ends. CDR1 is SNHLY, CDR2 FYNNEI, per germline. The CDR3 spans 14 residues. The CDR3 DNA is TGTGCCAGTTCCCTCGGGGGAAAAGGGGAAAAACTGTTTTTT. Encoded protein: CASSLGGKGEKLFF.

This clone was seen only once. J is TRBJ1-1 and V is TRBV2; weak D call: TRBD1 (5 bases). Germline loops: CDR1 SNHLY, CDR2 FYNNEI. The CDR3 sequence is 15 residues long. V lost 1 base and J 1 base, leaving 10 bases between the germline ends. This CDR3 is CASSEVSDRNTEAFF. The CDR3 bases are TGTGCCAGCAGTGAAGTGTCCGACAGGAACACTGAAGCTTTCTTT.

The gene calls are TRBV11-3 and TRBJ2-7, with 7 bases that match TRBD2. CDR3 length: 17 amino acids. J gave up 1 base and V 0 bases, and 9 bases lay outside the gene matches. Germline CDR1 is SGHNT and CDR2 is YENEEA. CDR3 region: CASSLDPAGVLSYEQYF. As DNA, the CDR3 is TGTGCCAGCAGCTTAGACCCTGCGGGGGTACTATCCTACGAGCAGTACTTC.

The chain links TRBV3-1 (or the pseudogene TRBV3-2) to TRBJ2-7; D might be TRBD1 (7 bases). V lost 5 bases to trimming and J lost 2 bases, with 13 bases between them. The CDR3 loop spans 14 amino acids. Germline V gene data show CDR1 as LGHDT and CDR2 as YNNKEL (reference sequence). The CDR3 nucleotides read TGTGCCAGCAGCTACCAGGGGGGCCCCTACGAGCAGTACTTC. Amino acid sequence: CASSYQGGPYEQYF.

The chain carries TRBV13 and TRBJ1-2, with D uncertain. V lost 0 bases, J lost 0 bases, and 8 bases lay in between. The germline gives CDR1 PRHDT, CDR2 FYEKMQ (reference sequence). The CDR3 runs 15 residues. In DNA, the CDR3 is TGTGCCAGCAGCTTAGGAACCTTAGCTAACTATGGCTACACCTTC. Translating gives CASSLGTLANYGYTF.

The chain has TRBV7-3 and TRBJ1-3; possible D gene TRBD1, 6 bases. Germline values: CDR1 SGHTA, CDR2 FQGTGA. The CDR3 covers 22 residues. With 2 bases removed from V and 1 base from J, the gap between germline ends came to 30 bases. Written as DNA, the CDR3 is TGTGCCAGCAGCTTAGAAAAGATTAGGACAGTCCTTCTCTGGGGTTCTGGAAACACCATATATTTT. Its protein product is CASSLEKIRTVLLWGSGNTIYF.

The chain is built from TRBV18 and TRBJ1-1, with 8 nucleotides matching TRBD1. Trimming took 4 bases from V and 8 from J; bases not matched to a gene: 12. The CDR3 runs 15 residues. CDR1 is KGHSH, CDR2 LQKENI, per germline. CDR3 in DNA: TGTGCCAGCTCACTCGGACCAGGGGGCAGCGGCGAAGCTTTCTTT. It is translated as CASSLGPGGSGEAFF.

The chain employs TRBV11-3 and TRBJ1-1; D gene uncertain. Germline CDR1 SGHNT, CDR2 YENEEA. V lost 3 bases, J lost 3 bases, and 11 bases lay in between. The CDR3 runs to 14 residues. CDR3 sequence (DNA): TGTGCCAGCAGCTTTCGGGGAAGGGACACTGAAGCTTTCTTT. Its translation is CASSFRGRDTEAFF.

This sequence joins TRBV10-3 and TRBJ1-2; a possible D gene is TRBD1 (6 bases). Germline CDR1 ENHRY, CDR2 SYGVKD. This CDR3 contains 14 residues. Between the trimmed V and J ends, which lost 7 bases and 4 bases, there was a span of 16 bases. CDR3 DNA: TGTGCCATCACCTTCGCAGGGGATTCCTATGGCTACACCTTC. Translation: CAITFAGDSYGYTF.

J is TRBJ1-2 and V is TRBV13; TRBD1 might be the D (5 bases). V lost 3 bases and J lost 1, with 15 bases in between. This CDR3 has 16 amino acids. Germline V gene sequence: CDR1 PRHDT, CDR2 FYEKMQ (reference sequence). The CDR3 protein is CASSLEGGGGNYGYTF. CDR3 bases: TGTGCCAGCAGCTTGGAAGGCGGGGGAGGTAACTATGGCTACACCTTC.

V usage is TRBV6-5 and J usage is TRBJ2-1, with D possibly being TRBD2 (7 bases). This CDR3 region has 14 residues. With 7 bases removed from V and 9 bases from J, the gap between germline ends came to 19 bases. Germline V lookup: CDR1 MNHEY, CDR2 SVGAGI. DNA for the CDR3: TGTGCCAGCACCCCCGGGGGGCTACAGACTGAGCAGTTCTTC. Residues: CASTPGGLQTEQFF.

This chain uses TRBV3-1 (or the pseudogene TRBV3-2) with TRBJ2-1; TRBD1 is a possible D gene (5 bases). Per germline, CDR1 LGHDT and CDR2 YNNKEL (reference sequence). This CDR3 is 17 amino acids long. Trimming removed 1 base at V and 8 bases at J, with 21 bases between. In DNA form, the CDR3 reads TGTGCCAGCAGCCAAGTAAGCAAGGGGCAGGGAAGCGATGAGCAGTTCTTC. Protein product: CASSQVSKGQGSDEQFF.

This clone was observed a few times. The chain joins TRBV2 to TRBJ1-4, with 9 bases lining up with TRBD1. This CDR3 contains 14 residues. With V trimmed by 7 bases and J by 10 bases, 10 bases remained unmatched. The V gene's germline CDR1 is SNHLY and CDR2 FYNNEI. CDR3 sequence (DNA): TGTGCCAGCAAGAGGGACAGGGTAGCGCCAAAACTGTTTTTT. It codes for CASKRDRVAPKLFF.

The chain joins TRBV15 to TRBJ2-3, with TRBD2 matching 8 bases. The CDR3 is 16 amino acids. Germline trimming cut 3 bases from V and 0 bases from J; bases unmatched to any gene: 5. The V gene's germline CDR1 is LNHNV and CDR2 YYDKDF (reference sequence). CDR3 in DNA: TGTGCCACCAGCAGCGGGGGGGAAGTTAGCACAGATACGCAGTATTTT. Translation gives CATSSGGEVSTDTQYF. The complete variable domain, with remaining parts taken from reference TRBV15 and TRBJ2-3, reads DAMVIQNPRYQVTQFGKPVTLSCSQTLNHNVMYWYQQKSSQAPKLLFHYYDKDFNNEADTPDNFQSRRPNTSFCFLDIRSPGLGDTAMYLCATSSGGEVSTDTQYFGPGTRLTVL.

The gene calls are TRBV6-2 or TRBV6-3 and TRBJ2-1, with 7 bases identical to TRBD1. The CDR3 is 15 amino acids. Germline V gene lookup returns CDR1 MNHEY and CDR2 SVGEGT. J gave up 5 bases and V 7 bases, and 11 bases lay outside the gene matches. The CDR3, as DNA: TGTGCCAGCACCCCCTTACGGGACAGCCACAATGAGCAGTTCTTC. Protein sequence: CASTPLRDSHNEQFF.